The 15 T cell receptor beta chains reported below all come from one sample, sequenced in a study of blood T cell repertoires in COVID-19. Using immunoSEQ multiplex PCR, the repertoire was profiled, and TCRdb retains in-frame clones only, with some absent. This repertoire shows over 130,000 clones, roughly 86% found once; its top ten account for about 5.8%. Source material: peripheral blood. All receptors come from a human donor in a cohort sampled during active COVID-19.

The J gene is TRBJ2-7, the V gene TRBV27, with TRBD2 matching over 13 bases. Per the germline V gene, CDR1 is MNHEY and CDR2 is SMNVEV (reference sequence). The junction had 9 bases not matched to a gene; V was cut back by 4 bases and J by 6 bases. The CDR3 loop spans 16 amino acids. The CDR3, as DNA: TGTGCCAGCAGTTCCCGACTAGCGGGAGGAAGTCGCGAGCAGTACTTC. Translated: CASSSRLAGGSREQYF.

This clone appeared a single time. V gene TRBV19 combines with J gene TRBJ2-1; 11 bases are shared with TRBD2. Looked up from germline, CDR1 is LNHDA and CDR2 is SQIVND (reference sequence). The CDR3 is 16 amino acids. V was clipped by 4 bases and J by 9 bases; unmatched bases: 11. CDR3 sequence: CASSKAPSGRLGEQFF. CDR3 DNA: TGTGCCAGTAGTAAGGCCCCTAGCGGGAGGCTCGGTGAGCAGTTCTTC.

The V gene is TRBV7-8, the J gene TRBJ2-3; D might be TRBD1 (5 bases). V gave up 6 bases and J gave up 4 bases, with 5 bases separating them. CDR1 and CDR2 from the germline V gene are SGHVS and FQNEAQ. This CDR3 region has 11 residues. The CDR3 coding sequence is TGTGCCAGCAGGGGGCCAGATACGCAGTATTTT. This encodes CASRGPDTQYF.

This clone was found once. This chain uses TRBV12-5 with TRBJ1-4, with D maybe TRBD1 (5 bases). Germline V gene lookup returns CDR1 LGHNT and CDR2 FRNRAP. Between the trimmed V and J ends, which lost 1 base and 2 bases, there was a span of 26 bases. The CDR3 extends over 21 amino acids. CDR3 residues: CASGLDQSVGQLRGTNEKLFF. The DNA of the CDR3 is TGTGCTAGTGGTTTGGATCAGTCTGTCGGACAACTTCGGGGGACTAATGAAAAACTGTTTTTT.

V is TRBV18 and J is TRBJ2-5; 8 bases agree with TRBD1. Per the germline V gene, CDR1 is KGHSH and CDR2 is LQKENI. V trimming: 2 bases; J trimming: 4 bases; junction bases outside the gene matches: 6. This CDR3 is built from 15 residues. The CDR3 spells CASSPFDRGGETQYF. CDR3 DNA: TGTGCCAGCTCACCATTCGACAGGGGCGGAGAGACCCAGTACTTC.

The rearrangement uses TRBV4-1 and TRBJ2-1, with TRBD2 as a possible D gene (5 bases). V lost 1 base, J lost 7 bases, and 8 bases lay in between. The V gene's germline CDR1 is MGHRA and CDR2 YSYEKL. This CDR3 contains 13 residues. CDR3 protein: CASSQAPGNEQFF. The CDR3, as DNA: TGCGCCAGCAGCCAAGCCCCGGGGAATGAGCAGTTCTTC.

The chain couples TRBV6-5 to TRBJ2-3; 14 bases are a match to TRBD2. Looked up from germline, CDR1 is MNHEY and CDR2 is SVGAGI. The CDR3 covers 15 residues. Trimming took 6 bases from V and 7 from J; bases not matched to a gene: 6. CDR3 DNA: TGTGCCAGCAGACCCGGGACTAGCGGGAGCTATACGCAGTATTTT. Protein sequence: CASRPGTSGSYTQYF.

This chain links TRBV18 with TRBJ2-1; the match to TRBD2 covers 15 bases. Germline-derived CDR1 and CDR2 are KGHSH and LQKENI. The CDR3 consists of 15 residues. The junction had 4 bases not matched to a gene; V was cut back by 6 bases and J by 7 bases. Here the CDR3 DNA reads TGTGCCAGCTCCCTCGGACTAGCGGGAGGGAATGAGCAGTTCTTC. Its protein product is CASSLGLAGGNEQFF.

This clone was seen only a few times. V and J are TRBV19 and TRBJ2-7, with D possibly matching TRBD1 (6 bases). The CDR3 length is 13 residues. Germline loops: CDR1 LNHDA, CDR2 SQIVND (reference sequence). Trimming shortened V by 6 bases and J by 5 bases, and 14 bases separated the two germline ends. The CDR3 protein is CASSQGRGDEQYF. CDR3 in DNA: TGTGCCAGTAGCCAGGGCAGGGGTGACGAGCAGTACTTC.

The rearrangement uses TRBV6-5 and TRBJ2-5, with a possible D match to TRBD1 (6 bases). Germline lookup yields CDR1 MNHEY and CDR2 SVGAGI. CDR3 length: 14 amino acids. With 7 bases removed from V and 9 bases from J, the gap between germline ends came to 21 bases. The CDR3 nucleotides read TGTGCCAGCACTTTCTGGGACACCCTCGACGCCCAGTACTTC. Its protein product is CASTFWDTLDAQYF.

The chain links TRBV5-1 to TRBJ1-2; TRBD1 matches at 8 bases. CDR1 is SGHRS and CDR2 is YFSETQ in the germline V gene. This CDR3 has 15 residues. V shed 4 bases and J 0 bases; nucleotides not matched to a gene: 5. CDR3 sequence: CASSGRTGTNYGYTF. CDR3 nucleotide sequence: TGCGCCAGCAGCGGGAGGACAGGGACTAACTATGGCTACACCTTC.

The chain joins TRBV28 to TRBJ1-1; no clear D. This CDR3 region has 11 residues. V was clipped by 2 bases and J by 11 bases, with 9 bases between them. CDR1 is MDHEN and CDR2 is SYDVKM in the germline V gene. The CDR3 loop is CASSLGSKAFF. DNA for the CDR3: TGTGCCAGCAGTTTAGGTAGTAAGGCTTTCTTT. Full variable domain (missing parts from reference TRBV28 and TRBJ1-1): DVKVTQSSRYLVKRTGEKVFLECVQDMDHENMFWYRQDPGLGLRLIYFSYDVKMKEKGDIPEGYSVSREKKERFSLILESASTNQTSMYLCASSLGSKAFFGQGTRLTVV.

The chain combines TRBV3-1 (or the pseudogene TRBV3-2) with TRBJ1-1, with a tentative D call TRBD1 (6 bases). The V gene lost 5 bases and the J gene lost 0 bases, with 10 bases spanning the gap. This CDR3 has 14 residues. Per the germline V gene, CDR1 is LGHDT and CDR2 is YNNKEL (reference sequence). CDR3 residues: CASSSRQVNTEAFF. The DNA for the CDR3 is TGTGCCAGCAGCTCTCGACAGGTGAACACTGAAGCTTTCTTT.

J is TRBJ1-3 and V is TRBV5-5, with D unclear. The germline V gene has CDR1 SGHKS and CDR2 YYEKEE (reference sequence). CDR3 length: 14 residues. V was trimmed by 4 bases and J by 9 bases, leaving 17 bases between them. The CDR3 coding sequence is TGTGCCAGCAGCCTAATCGGTCGCCGGGGCACCATATATTTT. Its translation: CASSLIGRRGTIYF. The full variable domain, in which reference TRBV5-5 and TRBJ1-3 provide the parts outside the CDR3, is DAGVTQSPTHLIKTRGQQVTLRCSPISGHKSVSWYQQVLGQGPQFIFQYYEKEERGRGNFPDRFSARQFPNYSSELNVNALLLGDSALYLCASSLIGRRGTIYFGEGSWLTVV.

The chain recombines TRBV7-6 with TRBJ2-7; 9 bases map to TRBD1. After removal of 5 bases from V and 4 bases from J, the junction contained 6 bases not matched to a gene. This CDR3 has 14 residues. Germline CDR1 is SGHVS and CDR2 is FNYEAQ. The CDR3 region has the DNA TGTGCCAGCAGCGCACAGGGGGCGGGTTACGAGCAGTACTTC. This sequence encodes CASSAQGAGYEQYF.